Below, one TCR beta chain is given with its context. This sample was included in a study of shared T cell receptors in the human thymus. Assay used: immunoSEQ multiplex PCR; TCRdb lists only in-frame clones, some missing. Of approximately 490,000 clones listed, roughly 74% were seen once; the top ten hold about 0.013%. This same sample was also part of a study on human thymus T cells.

The receptor comes from a boy in the first two years of life with a congenital heart defect. Specimen: thymocytes.

As DNA, the CDR3 is TGTGCCAGCAGCGTACCGGGGACAGCCATTATGAACACTGAAGCTTTCTTT. Its protein product is CASSVPGTAIMNTEAFF. The rearrangement joins TRBV5-6 to TRBJ1-1, with 7 nucleotides matching TRBD1. Per germline, CDR1 SGHDT and CDR2 YYEEEE. The CDR3 is 17 residues long. The V segment lost 4 bases and the J segment 0 bases; nucleotides outside the gene matches: 12.